This T cell receptor beta chain stems from a study of T cell responses to AZD1222 COVID-19 vaccine. About the study: Samples with a second dose at about 4 or about 12 weeks were pooled together.

Broader study findings: Spike-specific TCR breadth and depth grew following two AZD1222 doses. Just a handful of AZD1222 recipients tested seropositive at baseline. In a largely white British group with more females than males, clonal diversity was possibly underestimated.

In its sample, this clone was seen a few times. The target antigen is unknown. Repertoires were generated with immunoSEQ multiplex PCR, while TCRdb's copy carries only in-frame clones and drops some. Found here are just over 65,000 clones, less than 90% of them singletons; the top ten hold roughly a sixth. The CDR3 is 14 amino acids. Trimming shortened V by 0 bases and J by 9 bases, and 16 bases separated the two germline ends. CDR1 is SGHDT and CDR2 is YYEEEE in the germline V gene. This sample comprised peripheral blood, obtained on day 0 of AZD1222 vaccination. This clonotype was obtained from an adult in good health. This chain connects TRBV5-6 to TRBJ2-7, with D possibly matching TRBD2 (5 bases). CDR3 nucleotide sequence: TGTGCCAGCAGCTTGGGCCCTATGGCAGGAGGGCAGTACTTC. Its translation: CASSLGPMAGGQYF.